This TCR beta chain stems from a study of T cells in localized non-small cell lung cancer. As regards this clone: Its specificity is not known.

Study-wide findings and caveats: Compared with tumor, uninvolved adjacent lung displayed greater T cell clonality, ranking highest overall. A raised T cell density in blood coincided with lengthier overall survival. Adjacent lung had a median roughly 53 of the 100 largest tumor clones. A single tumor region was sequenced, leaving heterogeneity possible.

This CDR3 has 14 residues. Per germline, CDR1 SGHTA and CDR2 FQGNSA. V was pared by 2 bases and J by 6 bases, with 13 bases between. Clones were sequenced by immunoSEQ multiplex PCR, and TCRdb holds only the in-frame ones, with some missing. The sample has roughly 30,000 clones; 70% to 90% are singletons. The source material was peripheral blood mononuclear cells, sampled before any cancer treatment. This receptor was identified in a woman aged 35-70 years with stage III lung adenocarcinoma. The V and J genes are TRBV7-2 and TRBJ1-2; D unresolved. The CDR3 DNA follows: TGTGCCAGCAGCTTATATTGGGGTGAAGATGGCTACACCTTC. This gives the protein CASSLYWGEDGYTF.